The rows below give T cell receptor beta chains drawn from one sample of a study of T-cell memory formation after mild COVID-19. TCRdb analysed the 5' RACE reads with MiXCR anew, one entry per CDR3 protein. The sample carries about 470,000 distinct CDR3 sequences, approximately 23% recorded once. Sequencing was performed on PBMCs or a T cell subset sorted from them (not recorded which). These receptors came from an adult woman who had mild COVID-19 (a few samples of this study predate the infection). Cell type and time point are not known. The CDR3 runs from the conserved cysteine through the conserved F or W. A D gene is named only where the DNA matches it firmly. A clone size is listed for some rows: how often the clone was seen (once, few, many), or a class if it is expanded.

V gene,clone size,D gene,J gene,CDR3 protein,CDR3 DNA
TRBV6-2/TRBV6-3,-,-,TRBJ2-1,CASSSLRELHSYNEQFF,TGTGCCAGCAGTTCACTGCGCGAGCTGCACTCCTACAATGAGCAGTTCTTC
TRBV11-3,-,TRBD1,TRBJ1-5,CASSSRQGGGDNQPQHF,TGTGCCAGCAGCTCACGACAGGGCGGGGGTGACAATCAGCCCCAGCATTTT
TRBV7-8,-,-,TRBJ1-6,CSSSYRVERSPLHF,TGTTCCAGCAGCTACAGGGTGGAACGTTCACCCCTCCACTTT
TRBV4-1,few,-,TRBJ2-5,CASSQDHGTQYF,TGCGCCAGCAGCCAAGATCATGGGACCCAGTACTTC
TRBV12-3/TRBV12-4,-,-,TRBJ1-2,CASTPAGFYGYTF,TGTGCCAGCACCCCCGCGGGATTTTATGGCTACACCTTC
TRBV5-4,few,-,TRBJ2-1,CASSLASGQEGEQFF,TGTGCCAGCAGCTTAGCCAGCGGCCAGGAGGGTGAGCAGTTCTTC
TRBV7-8,few,TRBD2,TRBJ2-3,CASSLGDYSTDTQYF,TGTGCCAGCAGCCTGGGGGACTATAGCACAGATACGCAGTATTTT
TRBV7-2,-,TRBD1,TRBJ2-5,CASSLNLGTVGETQYF,TGTGCCAGCAGCTTAAACCTGGGGACAGTAGGAGAGACCCAGTACTTC
TRBV19,-,TRBD2,TRBJ2-1,CASTKGTSGVMGSSYNEQFF,TGTGCCAGTACCAAGGGGACTAGCGGGGTCATGGGGAGCTCCTACAATGAGCAGTTCTTC
TRBV5-1,once,-,TRBJ1-2,CASSLAHGGDGYTF,TGCGCCAGCAGCTTGGCCCACGGGGGAGATGGCTACACCTTC
TRBV5-1,few,TRBD2,TRBJ2-1,CASSPTSGGFDEQFF,TGCGCCAGCAGCCCGACTAGCGGGGGGTTTGATGAGCAGTTCTTC
TRBV12-3/TRBV12-4,few,-,TRBJ2-7,CASSFGGHEQYF,TGTGCCAGCAGTTTCGGAGGGCACGAGCAGTACTTC
TRBV10-3,few,-,TRBJ2-3,CAIREWGGASTDTQYF,TGTGCCATCAGGGAGTGGGGCGGTGCTAGCACAGATACGCAGTATTTT